Presented here are 12 T cell receptor beta chains from one specimen sequenced in a study of control samples from healthy donors and cancer patients (TCRdb year 2020). Libraries were made using the immunoSEQ multiplex PCR assay. TCRdb retrieved this table from immuneACCESS and kept in-frame rearrangements only. Not all clones are present; in checked studies, unresolved V genes account for under half, and no reason is known for the remainder. The sample includes 100,000 to 150,000 clones, with 87% observed a single time. In total, the top ten clones hold about 8.7% of the sample. Input material: blood. These receptor sequences come from a man in his forties or fifties in good health.

Details on this clone: This specimen includes other DNA sequences encoding the same CDR3. The chain has TRBV27 and TRBJ2-1; unclear D gene. CDR1 is MNHEY and CDR2 is SMNVEV in the germline V gene (reference sequence). This CDR3 is built from 11 residues. The germline V and J ends were trimmed by 5 bases and 6 bases, with 5 bases remaining between them. The CDR3 is CASSPGNEQFF. CDR3 DNA: TGTGCCAGCAGTCCCGGCAATGAGCAGTTCTTC.

V and J are TRBV4-1 and TRBJ1-1; unclear D gene. Per germline, CDR1 MGHRA and CDR2 YSYEKL. This CDR3 region has 15 residues. V lost 0 bases and J lost 1, with 9 bases in between. The CDR3 DNA is TGCGCCAGCAGCCAAGATAGGACGAGGAACACTGAAGCTTTCTTT. The encoded protein is CASSQDRTRNTEAFF.

The chain links TRBV19 to TRBJ2-1; tentatively, D is TRBD2 (6 bases). Trimming took off 3 bases at V and 2 bases at J, with 8 bases between the two ends. The CDR3 is made up of 14 amino acids. Per the germline V gene, CDR1 is LNHDA and CDR2 is SQIVND (reference sequence). This CDR3 is CASSIPGAYNEQFF. CDR3 sequence (DNA): TGTGCCAGTAGTATCCCGGGGGCCTACAATGAGCAGTTCTTC.

In DNA, the CDR3 is TGTGCCAGCTCACCACGGCAGGCGTTCAATCAGCCCCAGCATTTT. This translates into CASSPRQAFNQPQHF. The chain recombines TRBV18 with TRBJ1-5; D is ambiguous. Germline CDR1 is KGHSH and CDR2 is LQKENI. The CDR3 runs 15 residues. Deletions cut 1 base from V and 3 bases from J, with 10 bases between.

The chain couples TRBV7-2 to TRBJ2-5, with TRBD1 identical over 7 bases. The germline V gene has CDR1 SGHTA and CDR2 FQGNSA. This CDR3 is built from 16 residues. V gave up 5 bases and J gave up 2 bases; unmatched junction bases: 11. CDR3 residues: CASSPSRTGEQETQYF. In nucleotides, the CDR3 is TGTGCCAGCAGCCCGAGCAGAACAGGGGAGCAAGAGACCCAGTACTTC.

This clone was seen a handful of times. The chain uses TRBV19 and TRBJ1-6; D is perhaps TRBD1 (5 bases). The CDR3 length is 18 residues. Trimming took 2 bases from V and 0 from J, leaving 14 bases between them. The germline V gene encodes CDR1 LNHDA and CDR2 SQIVND (reference sequence). The CDR3 sequence: CASSIPQGAGSYNSPLHF. CDR3 bases: TGTGCCAGTAGTATACCTCAGGGAGCAGGCTCCTATAATTCACCCCTCCACTTT.

In DNA, the CDR3 is TGTGCCAGTAGTATAGCCCCAGGCACCGAGCAGTACTTC. Protein product: CASSIAPGTEQYF. The rearrangement links TRBV19 to TRBJ2-7; no clear D gene. CDR1 and CDR2 (germline): LNHDA, SQIVND (reference sequence). Trimming took 1 base from V and 6 from J, leaving 10 bases between them. CDR3 length: 13 amino acids.

CDR3 DNA sequence: TGCGCCAGCAGCTTGTTCCCGAGACAGAATAATTCACCCCTCCACTTT. Protein product: CASSLFPRQNNSPLHF. The chain employs TRBV5-1 and TRBJ1-6; maybe TRBD1 (5 bases). The V end was cut by 1 base, the J end by 5 bases, with 13 bases between. CDR3 size: 16 residues. CDR1 SGHRS and CDR2 YFSETQ come from the germline V gene.

Note on this clone: This specimen includes other DNA sequences encoding the same CDR3. This chain connects TRBV20-1 to TRBJ2-7; 7 nucleotides match TRBD2. The CDR3 is 11 residues long. Germline V gene lookup returns CDR1 DFQATT and CDR2 SNEGSKA (reference sequence). The V and J ends lost 5 bases and 3 bases, in that order; junction bases with no gene match: 1. The DNA of the CDR3 is TGCAGTGCTCGGACTAGCTACGAGCAGTACTTC. It is translated as CSARTSYEQYF.

The J gene is TRBJ2-5, the V gene TRBV24-1, with a possible D match to TRBD1 (5 bases). This CDR3 is 13 amino acids long. Germline CDR1 is KGHDR and CDR2 is SFDVKD. Trimming shortened V by 3 bases and J by 5 bases, and 9 bases separated the two germline ends. CDR3 residues: CATSDRGWETQYF. The CDR3 DNA follows: TGTGCCACCAGTGATAGGGGCTGGGAGACCCAGTACTTC.

This chain uses TRBV6-6 with TRBJ1-2, with D possibly being TRBD1 (6 bases). V gave up 6 bases and J gave up 1 base, with 12 bases separating them. From germline, CDR1 is MNHNY and CDR2 SVGAGI (reference sequence). The CDR3 has 14 residues. CDR3: CASSDTGSNYGYTF. CDR3 coding DNA: TGTGCCAGCAGCGATACAGGGAGTAACTATGGCTACACCTTC.

The chain is built from TRBV2 and TRBJ1-4; D possibly corresponds to TRBD1 (5 bases). The V gene lost 4 bases and the J gene lost 2 bases, with 14 bases spanning the gap. The length of the CDR3 is 16 residues. Germline lookup yields CDR1 SNHLY and CDR2 FYNNEI. The CDR3 DNA reads TGTGCCAGCAGTGCGGCGCGTGAGGGGACTAATGAAAAACTGTTTTTT. Its translation is CASSAAREGTNEKLFF.